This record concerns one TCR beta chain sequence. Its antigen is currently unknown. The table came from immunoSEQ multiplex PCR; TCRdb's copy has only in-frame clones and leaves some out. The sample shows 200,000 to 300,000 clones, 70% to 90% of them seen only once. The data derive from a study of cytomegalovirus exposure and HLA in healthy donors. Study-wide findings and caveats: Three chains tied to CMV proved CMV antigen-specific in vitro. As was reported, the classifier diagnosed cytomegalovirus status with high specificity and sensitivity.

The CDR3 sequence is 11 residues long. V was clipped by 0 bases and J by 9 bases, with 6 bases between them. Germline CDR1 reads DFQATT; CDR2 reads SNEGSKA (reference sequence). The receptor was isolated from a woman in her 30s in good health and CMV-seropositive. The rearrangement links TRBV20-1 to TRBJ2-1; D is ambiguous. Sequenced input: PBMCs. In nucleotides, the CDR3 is TGCAGTGCTAGAGATTCGGGTGAGCAGTTCTTC. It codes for CSARDSGEQFF.